These T cell receptor beta chains were read from a single sample in a study of T cells in Graves' hyperthyroidism and ophthalmopathy. TCRdb passed the multiplex PCR reads through MiXCR, listing each CDR3 protein once. The table lists hundreds of thousands of distinct CDR3 sequences, around a quarter of them singletons. The sample consisted of blood. All receptors come from a woman aged 25-40 years with Graves' ophthalmopathy. CDR3s include the opening cysteine and the closing phenylalanine or tryptophan. Fields, in order: CDR3 DNA, CDR3 protein, D gene, V gene, J gene, CDR3 length, clone size. The D gene is left open where the match is weak. The listing skips clone size in some rows; elsewhere it reads once, few, many or a size class.

CDR3nt: TGTGCCAGCGATCCGGGACTAGCCAAAAACATTCAGTACTTC
CDR3aa: CASDPGLAKNIQYF
d_gene: NA
v_gene: TRBV6-5
j_gene: TRBJ2-4
len: 14
abundance: many

CDR3nt: TGTGCCTGGAGTGTATCGCGAACCGGGGAGCTGTTTTTT
CDR3aa: CAWSVSRTGELFF
d_gene: NA
v_gene: TRBV30
j_gene: TRBJ2-2
len: 13
abundance: NA

CDR3nt: TGTGCCAGCAGTTTAAGGATGGGAGGGAGGGACAATCAGCCCCAGCATTTT
CDR3aa: CASSLRMGGRDNQPQHF
d_gene: NA
v_gene: TRBV12-3/TRBV12-4
j_gene: TRBJ1-5
len: 17
abundance: NA

CDR3nt: TGTGCCAGCACCCCGGCCCATCACTTGGGGTACGGCTACACCTTC
CDR3aa: CASTPAHHLGYGYTF
d_gene: NA
v_gene: TRBV12-3/TRBV12-4
j_gene: TRBJ1-2
len: 15
abundance: many

CDR3nt: TGTGCCAGCAGCGTGGGCTGGACGTATGCCTACGAGCAGTACTTC
CDR3aa: CASSVGWTYAYEQYF
d_gene: NA
v_gene: TRBV5-6
j_gene: TRBJ2-7
len: 15
abundance: many

CDR3nt: TGTGCCAGCAGCGGCTGGACACTAATGAACACTGAAGCTTTCTTT
CDR3aa: CASSGWTLMNTEAFF
d_gene: NA
v_gene: TRBV11-2
j_gene: TRBJ1-1
len: 15
abundance: many

CDR3nt: TGTGCCAGCAGCTTTGGCCGGGACACGCGTGGTGGCTACACCTTC
CDR3aa: CASSFGRDTRGGYTF
d_gene: NA
v_gene: TRBV7-2
j_gene: TRBJ1-2
len: 15
abundance: few

CDR3nt: TGTGCCAGCACTAACCAGGGCGGGGCATACGAGCAGTACTTC
CDR3aa: CASTNQGGAYEQYF
d_gene: NA
v_gene: TRBV7-2
j_gene: TRBJ2-7
len: 14
abundance: NA

CDR3nt: TGTGCCACCAGCAGAGATCGCGGGACCCCGATCGGGAACACTGAAGCTTTCTTT
CDR3aa: CATSRDRGTPIGNTEAFF
d_gene: NA
v_gene: TRBV15
j_gene: TRBJ1-1
len: 18
abundance: many

CDR3nt: TGTGCCAGCAGACACATGAACACTGAAGCTTTCTTT
CDR3aa: CASRHMNTEAFF
d_gene: NA
v_gene: TRBV2
j_gene: TRBJ1-1
len: 12
abundance: NA

CDR3nt: TGTGCTAGTTCCCCAGGGAGTACCGAGCAGTACTTC
CDR3aa: CASSPGSTEQYF
d_gene: NA
v_gene: TRBV12-5
j_gene: TRBJ2-7
len: 12
abundance: NA

CDR3nt: TGCAGTGCTTCCGGGACAGGGGAGGCTTTCTTT
CDR3aa: CSASGTGEAFF
d_gene: TRBD1
v_gene: TRBV20-1
j_gene: TRBJ1-1
len: 11
abundance: NA

CDR3nt: TGTGCCAGCTCACCACAGGGGAGAGTAAACACCATATATTTT
CDR3aa: CASSPQGRVNTIYF
d_gene: NA
v_gene: TRBV18
j_gene: TRBJ1-3
len: 14
abundance: NA

CDR3nt: TGTGCCAGTAGCCTGGACGTCCGGGGCTATGGCTACACCTTC
CDR3aa: CASSLDVRGYGYTF
d_gene: NA
v_gene: TRBV19
j_gene: TRBJ1-2
len: 14
abundance: many

CDR3nt: TGTGCCAGCAGCCAGAAACTGACTAGCGGGGGGGTAGTTGAGACCCAGTACTTC
CDR3aa: CASSQKLTSGGVVETQYF
d_gene: TRBD2
v_gene: TRBV12-3/TRBV12-4
j_gene: TRBJ2-5
len: 18
abundance: many

CDR3nt: TGTGCCAGCAGCCCTGTCTTCTATGGCTACACCTTC
CDR3aa: CASSPVFYGYTF
d_gene: NA
v_gene: TRBV28
j_gene: TRBJ1-2
len: 12
abundance: NA

CDR3nt: TGTGCCAGCAGCGGACAGTCCGGGACGTCGCCCTACGAGCAGTACTTC
CDR3aa: CASSGQSGTSPYEQYF
d_gene: NA
v_gene: TRBV11-1
j_gene: TRBJ2-7
len: 16
abundance: NA

CDR3nt: TGTGCCAGCAGGCGGGACCGATTCTATGGCTACACCTTC
CDR3aa: CASRRDRFYGYTF
d_gene: NA
v_gene: TRBV6-1
j_gene: TRBJ1-2
len: 13
abundance: many

CDR3nt: TGTGCCAGCGGAGGGACAGAACAAGAGACCCAGTACTTC
CDR3aa: CASGGTEQETQYF
d_gene: NA
v_gene: TRBV12-3/TRBV12-4
j_gene: TRBJ2-5
len: 13
abundance: many

CDR3nt: TGTGCCAGCAGTCTTGAGCACAGGGGGCGCGGAGGCTACACCTTC
CDR3aa: CASSLEHRGRGGYTF
d_gene: TRBD1
v_gene: TRBV6-1
j_gene: TRBJ1-2
len: 15
abundance: many

CDR3nt: TGTGCCATCCGGACAGAACCATCCTTCTATGGCTACACCTTC
CDR3aa: CAIRTEPSFYGYTF
d_gene: NA
v_gene: TRBV10-3
j_gene: TRBJ1-2
len: 14
abundance: many

CDR3nt: TGCGCCAGCAGCCACCAACAAAGACAGGGCTCCTACGAGCAGTACTTC
CDR3aa: CASSHQQRQGSYEQYF
d_gene: TRBD1
v_gene: TRBV4-1
j_gene: TRBJ2-7
len: 16
abundance: few

CDR3nt: TGTGCCAGCAAACGTGGTTTGATGGGAGCCTACGAGCAGTACTTC
CDR3aa: CASKRGLMGAYEQYF
d_gene: NA
v_gene: TRBV6-1
j_gene: TRBJ2-7
len: 15
abundance: many

CDR3nt: TGTGCCAGCAGGACATACGGGACCACTCTGGACGAGCAGTACTTC
CDR3aa: CASRTYGTTLDEQYF
d_gene: NA
v_gene: TRBV28
j_gene: TRBJ2-7
len: 15
abundance: NA

CDR3nt: TGTGCCAGCAGTATGGGGACTAGGGAATACTTC
CDR3aa: CASSMGTREYF
d_gene: TRBD2
v_gene: TRBV28
j_gene: TRBJ2-5
len: 11
abundance: many

CDR3nt: TGTGCCAGCAGGGGGGGACAGGGGTTCTACACCTTC
CDR3aa: CASRGGQGFYTF
d_gene: TRBD1
v_gene: TRBV2
j_gene: TRBJ1-2
len: 12
abundance: many

CDR3nt: TGCAGCGTGGTTACAGGACCCTACGAGCAGTACTTC
CDR3aa: CSVVTGPYEQYF
d_gene: NA
v_gene: TRBV29-1
j_gene: TRBJ2-7
len: 12
abundance: many

CDR3nt: TGTGCCAGCAGTGAAAGTGGGACCTCGGGAAACACCATATATTTT
CDR3aa: CASSESGTSGNTIYF
d_gene: NA
v_gene: TRBV6-1
j_gene: TRBJ1-3
len: 15
abundance: few

CDR3nt: TGTGCCAGCAGAAACCCGCCCGGGACACTCTACGAGCAGTACTTC
CDR3aa: CASRNPPGTLYEQYF
d_gene: NA
v_gene: TRBV6-2/TRBV6-3
j_gene: TRBJ2-7
len: 15
abundance: NA

CDR3nt: TGCAGTGCTACCTCATGGGCGGGAGGGAACACCGGGGAGCTGTTTTTT
CDR3aa: CSATSWAGGNTGELFF
d_gene: TRBD2
v_gene: TRBV20-1
j_gene: TRBJ2-2
len: 16
abundance: few

CDR3nt: TGTGCCAGCAGTTACTCCGGGACTAGCAACGAGCAGTACTTC
CDR3aa: CASSYSGTSNEQYF
d_gene: TRBD2
v_gene: TRBV6-5
j_gene: TRBJ2-7
len: 14
abundance: NA

CDR3nt: TGTGCCAGCAGCTGGGACGGCAAATTGAACACTGAAGCTTTCTTT
CDR3aa: CASSWDGKLNTEAFF
d_gene: NA
v_gene: TRBV7-3
j_gene: TRBJ1-1
len: 15
abundance: NA

CDR3nt: TGTGCCAGCTTCGACAGGGGGCGGACCGGGGAGCTGTTTTTT
CDR3aa: CASFDRGRTGELFF
d_gene: TRBD1
v_gene: TRBV6-1
j_gene: TRBJ2-2
len: 14
abundance: NA

CDR3nt: TGTGCCAGCAGCTTGGGACAGGTTATGGACGGTACTGAAGCTTTCTTT
CDR3aa: CASSLGQVMDGTEAFF
d_gene: TRBD1
v_gene: TRBV11-2
j_gene: TRBJ1-1
len: 16
abundance: many

CDR3nt: TGTGCCAGCAGCCGCGGGACAGGGGTTGAGACCCAGTACTTC
CDR3aa: CASSRGTGVETQYF
d_gene: TRBD1
v_gene: TRBV7-3
j_gene: TRBJ2-5
len: 14
abundance: few

CDR3nt: TGTGCCACCAAGATAGGGACAGGGGTTAGCACCGGGGAGCTGTTTTTT
CDR3aa: CATKIGTGVSTGELFF
d_gene: TRBD1
v_gene: TRBV24-1
j_gene: TRBJ2-2
len: 16
abundance: NA

CDR3nt: TGTGCCAGCAGTTCCTCTCGGCCAACAGGGAGCTACACTGAAGCTTTCTTT
CDR3aa: CASSSSRPTGSYTEAFF
d_gene: NA
v_gene: TRBV27
j_gene: TRBJ1-1
len: 17
abundance: many

CDR3nt: TGCAGTGCTAGAGGGGACGGCTATCAGCCCCAGCATTTT
CDR3aa: CSARGDGYQPQHF
d_gene: NA
v_gene: TRBV20-1
j_gene: TRBJ1-5
len: 13
abundance: many

CDR3nt: TGTGCCAGCAGCGTAGTCGGCTCCGGGGCCCCCTACGAGCAGTACTTC
CDR3aa: CASSVVGSGAPYEQYF
d_gene: NA
v_gene: TRBV9
j_gene: TRBJ2-7
len: 16
abundance: NA

CDR3nt: TGTGCCATCAGTGAGACGGGACAGCCTTATCAGCCCCAGCATTTT
CDR3aa: CAISETGQPYQPQHF
d_gene: TRBD1
v_gene: TRBV10-3
j_gene: TRBJ1-5
len: 15
abundance: many

CDR3nt: TGTGCCATCAGTGTAATTGGGCGAACCTACGAGCAGTACTTC
CDR3aa: CAISVIGRTYEQYF
d_gene: NA
v_gene: TRBV10-3
j_gene: TRBJ2-7
len: 14
abundance: many

CDR3nt: TGTGCCTGGGGGTACGGGCAGGGATATGGCTACACCTTC
CDR3aa: CAWGYGQGYGYTF
d_gene: NA
v_gene: TRBV30
j_gene: TRBJ1-2
len: 13
abundance: many

CDR3nt: TGTGCCAGCAGTACCGGGGGTGGCGGAACCCAAGAGACCCAGTACTTC
CDR3aa: CASSTGGGGTQETQYF
d_gene: NA
v_gene: TRBV6-1
j_gene: TRBJ2-5
len: 16
abundance: NA